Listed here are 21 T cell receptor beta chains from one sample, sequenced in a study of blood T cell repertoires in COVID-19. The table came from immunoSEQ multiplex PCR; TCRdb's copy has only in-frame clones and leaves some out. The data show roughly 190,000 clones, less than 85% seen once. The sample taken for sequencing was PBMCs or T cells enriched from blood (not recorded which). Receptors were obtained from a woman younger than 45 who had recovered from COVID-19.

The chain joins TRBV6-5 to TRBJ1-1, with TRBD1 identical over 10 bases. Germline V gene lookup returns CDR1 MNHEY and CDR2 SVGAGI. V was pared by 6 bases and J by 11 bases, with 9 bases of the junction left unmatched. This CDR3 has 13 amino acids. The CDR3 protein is CASSTGTGVGAFF. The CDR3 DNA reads TGTGCCAGCAGCACCGGGACAGGGGTAGGGGCTTTCTTT.

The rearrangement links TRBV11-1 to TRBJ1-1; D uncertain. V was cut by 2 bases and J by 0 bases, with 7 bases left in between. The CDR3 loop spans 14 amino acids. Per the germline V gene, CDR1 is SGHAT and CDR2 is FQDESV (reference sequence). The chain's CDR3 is CASSLSAVNTEAFF. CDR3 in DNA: TGTGCCAGCAGCTTATCTGCGGTGAACACTGAAGCTTTCTTT.

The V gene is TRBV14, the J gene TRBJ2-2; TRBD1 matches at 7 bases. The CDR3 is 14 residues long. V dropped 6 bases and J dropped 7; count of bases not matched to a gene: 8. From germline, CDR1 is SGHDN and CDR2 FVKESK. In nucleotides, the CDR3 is TGTGCCAGCAGGGAGACAGGGATAGACGGGGAGCTGTTTTTT. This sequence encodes CASRETGIDGELFF.

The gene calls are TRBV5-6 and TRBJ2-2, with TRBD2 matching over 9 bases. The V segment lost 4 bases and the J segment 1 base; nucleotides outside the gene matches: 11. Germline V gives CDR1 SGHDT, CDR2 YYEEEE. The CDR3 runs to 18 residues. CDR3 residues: CASSIPRGREGNTGELFF. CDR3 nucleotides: TGTGCCAGCAGCATCCCCCGAGGGCGGGAGGGGAACACCGGGGAGCTGTTTTTT.

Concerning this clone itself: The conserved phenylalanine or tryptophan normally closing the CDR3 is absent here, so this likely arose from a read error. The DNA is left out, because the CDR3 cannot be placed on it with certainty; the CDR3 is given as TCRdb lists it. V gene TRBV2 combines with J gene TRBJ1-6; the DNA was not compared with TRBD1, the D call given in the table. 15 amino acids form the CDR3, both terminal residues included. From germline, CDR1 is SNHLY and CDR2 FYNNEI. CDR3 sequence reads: CASSEGTVSLSPSTL.

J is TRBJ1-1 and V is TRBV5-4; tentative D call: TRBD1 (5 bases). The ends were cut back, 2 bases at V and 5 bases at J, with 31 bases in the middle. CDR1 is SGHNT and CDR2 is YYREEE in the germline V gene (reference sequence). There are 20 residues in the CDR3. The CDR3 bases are TGTGCCAGCAGCTTTTTACTGGTGGCCGCCTCGGCCCAGGGTGGGACTGAAGCTTTCTTT. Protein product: CASSFLLVAASAQGGTEAFF.

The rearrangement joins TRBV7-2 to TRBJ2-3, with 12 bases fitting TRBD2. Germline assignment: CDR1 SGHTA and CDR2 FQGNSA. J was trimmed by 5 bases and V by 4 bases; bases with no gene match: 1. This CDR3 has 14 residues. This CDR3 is CASSWGLAGDTQYF. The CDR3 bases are TGTGCCAGCAGCTGGGGACTAGCGGGAGATACGCAGTATTTT.

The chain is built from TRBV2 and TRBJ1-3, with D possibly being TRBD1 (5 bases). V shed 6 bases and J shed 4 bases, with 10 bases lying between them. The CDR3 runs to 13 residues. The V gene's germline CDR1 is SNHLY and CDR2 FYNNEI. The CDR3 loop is CASRTEGGNTIYF. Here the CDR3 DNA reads TGTGCCAGCAGGACAGAAGGAGGAAACACCATATATTTT. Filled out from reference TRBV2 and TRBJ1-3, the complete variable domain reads EPEVTQTPSHQVTQMGQEVILRCVPISNHLYFYWYRQILGQKVEFLVSFYNNEISEKSEIFDDQFSVERPDGSNFTLKIRSTKLEDSAMYFCASRTEGGNTIYFGEGSWLTVV.

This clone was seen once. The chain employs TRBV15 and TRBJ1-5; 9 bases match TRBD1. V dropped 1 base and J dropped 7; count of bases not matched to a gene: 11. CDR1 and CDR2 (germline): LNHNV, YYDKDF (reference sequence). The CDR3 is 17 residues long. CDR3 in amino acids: CATSRVPGQGRRQPQHF. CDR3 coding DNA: TGTGCCACCAGCAGAGTCCCGGGACAGGGAAGAAGACAGCCCCAGCATTTT.

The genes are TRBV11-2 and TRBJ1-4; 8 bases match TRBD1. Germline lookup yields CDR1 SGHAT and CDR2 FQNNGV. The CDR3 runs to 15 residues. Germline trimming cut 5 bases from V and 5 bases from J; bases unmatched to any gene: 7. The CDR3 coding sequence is TGTGCCAGCAGCCCGTGGGACAGGAGGAATGAAAAACTGTTTTTT. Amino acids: CASSPWDRRNEKLFF.

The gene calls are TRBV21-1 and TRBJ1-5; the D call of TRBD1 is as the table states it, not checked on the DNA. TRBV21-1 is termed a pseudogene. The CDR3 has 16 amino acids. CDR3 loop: CASSKDRQGGNQPQHF. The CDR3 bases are TGTGCCAGCAGCAAAGATAGGCAGGGGGGCAATCAGCCCCAGCATTTT.

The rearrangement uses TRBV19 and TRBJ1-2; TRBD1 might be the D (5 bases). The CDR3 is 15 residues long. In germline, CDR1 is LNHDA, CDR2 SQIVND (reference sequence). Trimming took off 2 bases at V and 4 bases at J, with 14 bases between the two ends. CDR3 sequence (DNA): TGTGCCAGTAGTATACCCCCGATACAGGTCTATGGCTACACCTTC. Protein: CASSIPPIQVYGYTF. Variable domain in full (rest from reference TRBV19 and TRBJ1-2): DGGITQSPKYLFRKEGQNVTLSCEQNLNHDAMYWYRQDPGQGLRLIYYSQIVNDFQKGDIAEGYSVSREKKESFPLTVTSAQKNPTAFYLCASSIPPIQVYGYTFGSGTRLTVV.

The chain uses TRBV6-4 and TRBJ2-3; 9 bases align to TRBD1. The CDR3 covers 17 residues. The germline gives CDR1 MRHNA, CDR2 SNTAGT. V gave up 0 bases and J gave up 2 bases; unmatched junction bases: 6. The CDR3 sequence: CASSDSSGTGPTDTQYF. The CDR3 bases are TGTGCCAGCAGTGACTCGTCCGGGACAGGGCCCACAGATACGCAGTATTTT.

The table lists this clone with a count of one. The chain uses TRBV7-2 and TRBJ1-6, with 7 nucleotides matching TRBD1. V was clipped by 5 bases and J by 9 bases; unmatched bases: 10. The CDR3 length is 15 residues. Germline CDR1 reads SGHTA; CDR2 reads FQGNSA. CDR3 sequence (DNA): TGTGCCAGCAGCACACTCCGACAGGGAATTTCACCCCTCCACTTT. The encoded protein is CASSTLRQGISPLHF.

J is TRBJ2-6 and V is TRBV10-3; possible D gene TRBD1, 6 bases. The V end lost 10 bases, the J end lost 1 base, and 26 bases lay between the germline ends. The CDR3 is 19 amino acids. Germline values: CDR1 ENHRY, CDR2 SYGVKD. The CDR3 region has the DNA TGTGCCACGTTTAATACAGGGCCACCACGGCGTTCTGGGGCCAACGTCCTGACTTTC. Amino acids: CATFNTGPPRRSGANVLTF.

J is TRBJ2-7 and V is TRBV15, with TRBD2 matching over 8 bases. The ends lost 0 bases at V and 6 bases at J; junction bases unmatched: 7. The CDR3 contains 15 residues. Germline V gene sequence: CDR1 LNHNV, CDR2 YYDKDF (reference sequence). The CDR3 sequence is CATSRDLRGGPEQYV. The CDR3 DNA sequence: TGTGCCACCAGCAGAGATCTCCGGGGGGGCCCCGAGCAGTACGTC.

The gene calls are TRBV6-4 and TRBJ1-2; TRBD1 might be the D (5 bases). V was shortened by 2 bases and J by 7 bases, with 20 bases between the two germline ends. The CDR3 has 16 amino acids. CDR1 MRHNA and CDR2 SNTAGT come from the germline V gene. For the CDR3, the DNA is TGTGCCAGCAGTGACGCACACCTTCAGGGACTTGCTGGCTACACCTTC. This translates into CASSDAHLQGLAGYTF.

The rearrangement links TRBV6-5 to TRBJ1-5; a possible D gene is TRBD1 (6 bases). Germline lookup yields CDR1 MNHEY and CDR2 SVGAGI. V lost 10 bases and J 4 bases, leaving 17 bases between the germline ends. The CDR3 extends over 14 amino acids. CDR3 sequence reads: CATGGGGPNQPQHF. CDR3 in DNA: TGTGCCACCGGGGGGGGCGGACCAAATCAGCCCCAGCATTTT.

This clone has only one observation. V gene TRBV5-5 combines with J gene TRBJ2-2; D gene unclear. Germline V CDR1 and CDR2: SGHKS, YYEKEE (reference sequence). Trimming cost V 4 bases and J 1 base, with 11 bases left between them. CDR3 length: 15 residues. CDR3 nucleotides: TGTGCCAGCAGCCCCATAACTTTGAACACCGGGGAGCTGTTTTTT. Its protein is CASSPITLNTGELFF.

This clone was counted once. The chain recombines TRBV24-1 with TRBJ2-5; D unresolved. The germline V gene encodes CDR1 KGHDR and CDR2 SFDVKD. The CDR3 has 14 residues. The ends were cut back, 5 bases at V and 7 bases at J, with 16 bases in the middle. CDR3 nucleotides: TGTGCCACCAGTGCGGCTACCGACTCGGTGACCCAGTACTTC. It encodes CATSAATDSVTQYF.

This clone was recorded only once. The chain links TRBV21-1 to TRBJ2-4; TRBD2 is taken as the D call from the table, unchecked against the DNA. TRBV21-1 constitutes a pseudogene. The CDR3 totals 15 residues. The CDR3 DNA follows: TGTGCCAGCAGCAAAGGTTTTCTAGCCAAAAACATTCAGTACTTC. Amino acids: CASSKGFLAKNIQYF.